This TCR beta chain is drawn from a study of beta chain features in type 1 diabetes. Study as a whole: Age, gender and cell yields were alike across patients and healthy donors.

Germline V lookup: CDR1 SGHRS, CDR2 YFSETQ. V lost 1 base and J 0 bases, leaving 13 bases between the germline ends. The CDR3 runs 16 residues. Study results and caveats: Sequencing from cDNA could over-represent high-TCR-expressing cells. PCR might preferentially amplify shorter templates, equally in patients and controls. All four CD4+ subsets from Type 1 diabetes patients carried moderately but significantly shorter TCRB CDR3s.

What was sequenced were expressed TCRB transcripts, since all of the isolated RNA had been reverse transcribed. Sequencing used immunoSEQ multiplex PCR; TCRdb keeps in-frame clones, though not all of them. The table has 640,000 or so clones, 13% seen once. Sorting with CD45RO/CCR7/CD25/CD127/CD95/CD27 yielded naive, central memory, regulatory and stem-like memory CD4+ cells. Regarding this clone: What it recognizes is unknown.

The receptor's source is a man younger than 30 with type 1 diabetes. The sample was naive CD4+ T cells from blood. The chain joins TRBV5-1 to TRBJ1-1, with D uncertain. The CDR3 sequence is CASSLSVSVVNTEAFF. The DNA for the CDR3 is TGCGCCAGCAGCTTGAGCGTGTCGGTAGTGAACACTGAAGCTTTCTTT.